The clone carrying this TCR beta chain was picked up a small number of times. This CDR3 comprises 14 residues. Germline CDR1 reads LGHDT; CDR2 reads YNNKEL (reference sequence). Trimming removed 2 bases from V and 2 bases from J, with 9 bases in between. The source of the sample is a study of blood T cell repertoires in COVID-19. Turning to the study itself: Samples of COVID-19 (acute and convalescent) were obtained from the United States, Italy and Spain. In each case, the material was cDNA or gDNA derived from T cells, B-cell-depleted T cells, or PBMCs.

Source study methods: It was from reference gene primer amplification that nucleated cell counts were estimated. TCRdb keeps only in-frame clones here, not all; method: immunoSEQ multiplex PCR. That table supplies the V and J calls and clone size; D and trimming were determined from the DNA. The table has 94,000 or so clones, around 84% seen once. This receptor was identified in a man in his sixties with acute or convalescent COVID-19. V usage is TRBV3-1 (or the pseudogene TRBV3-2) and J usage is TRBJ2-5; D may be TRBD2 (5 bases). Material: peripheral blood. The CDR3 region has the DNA TGTGCCAGCAGCCAAACTAGTGGGCAAGAGACCCAGTACTTC. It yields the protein CASSQTSGQETQYF.